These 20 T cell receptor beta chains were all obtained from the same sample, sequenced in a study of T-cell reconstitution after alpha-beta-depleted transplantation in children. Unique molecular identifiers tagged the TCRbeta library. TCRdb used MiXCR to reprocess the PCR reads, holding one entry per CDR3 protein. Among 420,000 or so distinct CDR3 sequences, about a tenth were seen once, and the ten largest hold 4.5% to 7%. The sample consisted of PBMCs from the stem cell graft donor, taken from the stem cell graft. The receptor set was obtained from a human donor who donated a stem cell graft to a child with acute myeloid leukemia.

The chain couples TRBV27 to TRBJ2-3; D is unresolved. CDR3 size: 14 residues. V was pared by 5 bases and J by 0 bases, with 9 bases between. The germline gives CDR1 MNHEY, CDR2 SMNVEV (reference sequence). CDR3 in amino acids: CASSPLISTDTQYF. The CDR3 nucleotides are TGTGCCAGCAGTCCCCTCATCAGCACAGATACGCAGTATTTT.

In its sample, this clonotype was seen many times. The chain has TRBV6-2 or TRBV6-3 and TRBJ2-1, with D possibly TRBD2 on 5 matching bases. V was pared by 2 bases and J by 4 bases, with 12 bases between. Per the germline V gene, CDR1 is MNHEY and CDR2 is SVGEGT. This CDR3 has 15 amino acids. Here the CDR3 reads CASSYASGPYNEQFF. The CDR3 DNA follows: TGTGCCAGCAGTTACGCCAGCGGACCTTACAATGAGCAGTTCTTC.

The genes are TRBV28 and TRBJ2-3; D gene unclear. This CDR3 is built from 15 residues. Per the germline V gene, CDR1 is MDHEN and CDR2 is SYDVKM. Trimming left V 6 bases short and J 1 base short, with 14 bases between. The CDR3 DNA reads TGTGCCAGCAGACCGTTCTTGTCAGGCACAGATACGCAGTATTTT. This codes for CASRPFLSGTDTQYF.

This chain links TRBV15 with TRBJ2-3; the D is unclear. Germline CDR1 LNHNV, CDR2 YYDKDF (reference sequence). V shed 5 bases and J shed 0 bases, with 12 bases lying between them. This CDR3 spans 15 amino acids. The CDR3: CATSRRPDSTDTQYF. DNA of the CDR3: TGTGCCACCAGCCGCCGACCCGACAGCACAGATACGCAGTATTTT. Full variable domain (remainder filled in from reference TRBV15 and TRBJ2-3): DAMVIQNPRYQVTQFGKPVTLSCSQTLNHNVMYWYQQKSSQAPKLLFHYYDKDFNNEADTPDNFQSRRPNTSFCFLDIRSPGLGDTAMYLCATSRRPDSTDTQYFGPGTRLTVL.

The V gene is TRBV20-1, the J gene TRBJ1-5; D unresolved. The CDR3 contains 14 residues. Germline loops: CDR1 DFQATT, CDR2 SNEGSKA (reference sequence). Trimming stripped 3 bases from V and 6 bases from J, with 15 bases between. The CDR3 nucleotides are TGCAGTGCTAGTTGGGGTAAAGGAGGTCAGCCCCAGCATTTT. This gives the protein CSASWGKGGQPQHF.

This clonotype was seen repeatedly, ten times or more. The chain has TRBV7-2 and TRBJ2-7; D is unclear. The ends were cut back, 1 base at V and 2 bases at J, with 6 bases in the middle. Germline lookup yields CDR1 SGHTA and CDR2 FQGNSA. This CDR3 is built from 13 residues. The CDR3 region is CASSLVGTYEQYF. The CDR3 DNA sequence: TGTGCCAGCAGCTTAGTTGGCACCTACGAGCAGTACTTC.

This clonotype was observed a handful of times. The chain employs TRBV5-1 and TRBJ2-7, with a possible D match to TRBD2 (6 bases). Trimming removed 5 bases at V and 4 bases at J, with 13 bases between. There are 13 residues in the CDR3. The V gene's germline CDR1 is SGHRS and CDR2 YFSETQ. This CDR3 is CASRIDGSYEQYV. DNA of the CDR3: TGCGCCAGCAGAATTGACGGGAGTTACGAGCAGTACGTC.

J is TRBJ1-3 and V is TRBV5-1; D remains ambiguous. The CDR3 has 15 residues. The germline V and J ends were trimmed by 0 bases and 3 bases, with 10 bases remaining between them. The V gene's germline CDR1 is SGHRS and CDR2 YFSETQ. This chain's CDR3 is CASSLGPNVGNTIYF. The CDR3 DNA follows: TGCGCCAGCAGCTTGGGACCAAACGTTGGAAACACCATATATTTT.

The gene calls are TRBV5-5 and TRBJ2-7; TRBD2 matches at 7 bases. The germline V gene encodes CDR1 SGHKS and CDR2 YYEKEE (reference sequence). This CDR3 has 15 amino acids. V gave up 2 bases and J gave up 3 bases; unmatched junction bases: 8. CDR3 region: CASSLVGGTIYEQYF. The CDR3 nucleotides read TGTGCCAGCAGCTTAGTCGGCGGGACTATCTACGAGCAGTACTTC.

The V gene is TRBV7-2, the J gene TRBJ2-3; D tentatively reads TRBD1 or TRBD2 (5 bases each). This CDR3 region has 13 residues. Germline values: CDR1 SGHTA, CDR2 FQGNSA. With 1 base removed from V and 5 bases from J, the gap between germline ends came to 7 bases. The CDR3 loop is CASSLVGVDTQYF. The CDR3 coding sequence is TGTGCCAGCAGCTTAGTGGGGGTAGATACGCAGTATTTT.

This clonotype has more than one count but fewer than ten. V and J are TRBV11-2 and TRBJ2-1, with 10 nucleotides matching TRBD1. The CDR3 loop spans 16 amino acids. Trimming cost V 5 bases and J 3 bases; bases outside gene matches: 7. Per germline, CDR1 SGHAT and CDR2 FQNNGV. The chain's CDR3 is CASSQRQGAIYNEQFF. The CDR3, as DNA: TGTGCCAGCAGCCAGCGACAGGGGGCAATCTACAATGAGCAGTTCTTC.

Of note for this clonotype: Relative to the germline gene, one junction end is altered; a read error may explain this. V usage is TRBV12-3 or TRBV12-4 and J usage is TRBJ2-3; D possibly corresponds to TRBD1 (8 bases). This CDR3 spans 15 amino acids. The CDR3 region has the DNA TGTGCCAGCAGTTCCAACAGGGGGGGCACACATACGCAGTATTTT. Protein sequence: CASSSNRGGTHTQYF.

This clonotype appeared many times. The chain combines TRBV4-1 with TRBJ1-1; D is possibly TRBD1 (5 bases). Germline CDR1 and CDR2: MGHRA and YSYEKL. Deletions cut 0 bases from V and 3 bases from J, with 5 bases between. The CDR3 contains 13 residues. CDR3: CASSQDRDTEAFF. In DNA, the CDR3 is TGCGCCAGCAGCCAAGACAGGGACACTGAAGCTTTCTTT.

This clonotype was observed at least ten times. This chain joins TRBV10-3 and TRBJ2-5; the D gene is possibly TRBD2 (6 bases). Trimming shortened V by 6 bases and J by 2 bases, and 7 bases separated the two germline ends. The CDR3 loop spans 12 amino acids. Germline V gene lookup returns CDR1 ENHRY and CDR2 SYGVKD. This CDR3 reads CAISRGQETQYF. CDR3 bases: TGTGCCATCAGCCGGGGGCAAGAGACCCAGTACTTC.

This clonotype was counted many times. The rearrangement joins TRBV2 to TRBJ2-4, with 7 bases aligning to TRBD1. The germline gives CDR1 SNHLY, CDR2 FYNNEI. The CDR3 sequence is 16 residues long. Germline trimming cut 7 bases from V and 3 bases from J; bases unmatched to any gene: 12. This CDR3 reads CASTGTQGQVKNIQYF. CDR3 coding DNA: TGTGCCAGCACTGGGACCCAAGGACAGGTCAAAAACATTCAGTACTTC.

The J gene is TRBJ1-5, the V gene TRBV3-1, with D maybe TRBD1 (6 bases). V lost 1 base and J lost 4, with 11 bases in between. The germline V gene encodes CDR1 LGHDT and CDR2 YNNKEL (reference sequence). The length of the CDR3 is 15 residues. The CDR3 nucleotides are TGTGCCAGCAGCCAAGGTCCAGGGGCGAATCAGCCCCAGCATTTT. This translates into CASSQGPGANQPQHF.

This CDR3 reads CSAPGTSGIPHEQFF. The CDR3 DNA reads as TGCAGTGCTCCCGGGACATCGGGAATACCTCATGAGCAGTTCTTC. The chain carries TRBV20-1 and TRBJ2-1; a weak D match, TRBD1 (6 bases). V shed 5 bases and J shed 8 bases, with 22 bases lying between them. The CDR3 consists of 15 residues. The germline gives CDR1 DFQATT, CDR2 SNEGSKA (reference sequence).

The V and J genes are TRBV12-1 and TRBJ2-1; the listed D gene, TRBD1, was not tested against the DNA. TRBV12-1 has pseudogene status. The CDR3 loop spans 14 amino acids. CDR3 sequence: CAASGGSSYNEQFF. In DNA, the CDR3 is TGTGCCGCCAGCGGGGGAAGCTCCTACAATGAGCAGTTCTTC.

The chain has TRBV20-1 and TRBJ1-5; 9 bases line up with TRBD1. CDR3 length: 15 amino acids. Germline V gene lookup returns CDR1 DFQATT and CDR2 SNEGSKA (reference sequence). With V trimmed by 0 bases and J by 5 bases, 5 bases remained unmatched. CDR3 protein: CSARETGGWYQPQHF. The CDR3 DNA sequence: TGCAGTGCTAGAGAGACAGGGGGTTGGTATCAGCCCCAGCATTTT.

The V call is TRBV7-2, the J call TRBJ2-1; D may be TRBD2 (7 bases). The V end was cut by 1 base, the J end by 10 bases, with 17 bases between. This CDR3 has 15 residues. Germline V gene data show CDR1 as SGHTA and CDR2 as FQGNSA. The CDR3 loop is CASSLGGGGLHEQFF. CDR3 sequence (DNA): TGTGCCAGCAGCTTAGGAGGGGGGGGCCTGCACGAGCAGTTCTTC. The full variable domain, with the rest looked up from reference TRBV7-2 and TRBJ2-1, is GAGVSQSPSNKVTEKGKDVELRCDPISGHTALYWYRQSLGQGLEFLIYFQGNSAPDKSGLPSDRFSAERTGGSVSTLTIQRTQQEDSAVYLCASSLGGGGLHEQFFGPGTRLTVL.